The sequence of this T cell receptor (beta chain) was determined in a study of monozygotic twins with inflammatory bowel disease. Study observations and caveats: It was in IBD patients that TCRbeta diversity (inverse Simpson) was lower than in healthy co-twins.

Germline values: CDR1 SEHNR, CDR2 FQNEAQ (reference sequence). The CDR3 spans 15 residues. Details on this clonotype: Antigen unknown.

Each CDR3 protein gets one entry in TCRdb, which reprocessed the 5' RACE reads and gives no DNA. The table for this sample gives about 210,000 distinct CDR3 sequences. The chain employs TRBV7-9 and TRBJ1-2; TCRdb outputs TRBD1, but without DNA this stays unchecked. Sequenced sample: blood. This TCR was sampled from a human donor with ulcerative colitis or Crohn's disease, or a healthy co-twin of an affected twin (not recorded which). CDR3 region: CASSFSGTGIYGYTF.